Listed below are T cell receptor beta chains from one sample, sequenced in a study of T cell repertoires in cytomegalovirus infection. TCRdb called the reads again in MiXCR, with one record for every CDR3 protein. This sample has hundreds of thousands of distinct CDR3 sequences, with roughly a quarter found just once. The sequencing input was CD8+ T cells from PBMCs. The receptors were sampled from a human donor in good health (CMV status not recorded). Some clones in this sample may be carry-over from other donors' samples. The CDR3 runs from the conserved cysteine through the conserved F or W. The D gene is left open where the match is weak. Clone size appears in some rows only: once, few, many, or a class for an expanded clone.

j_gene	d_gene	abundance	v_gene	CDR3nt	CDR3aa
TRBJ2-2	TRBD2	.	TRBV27	TGTGCCAGCAGTTTATATGTGCTAGCGGGTACGAACACCGGGGAGCTGTTTTTT	CASSLYVLAGTNTGELFF
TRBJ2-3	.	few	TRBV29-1	TGCAGCGTTATTCCGGGACACAGCACCACAGATACGCAGTATTTT	CSVIPGHSTTDTQYF
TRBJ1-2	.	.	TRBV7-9	TGTGCCAGCAGCGATCCGGAGGGGGGCTATGGCTACACCTTC	CASSDPEGGYGYTF
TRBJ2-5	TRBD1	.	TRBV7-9	TGTGCCAGCAGCTACCGGGACAGACAAGAGACCCAGTACTTC	CASSYRDRQETQYF
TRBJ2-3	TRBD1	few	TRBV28	TGTGCCAGCCGAGGGACAGGGGGACCCACAGATACGCAGTATTTT	CASRGTGGPTDTQYF
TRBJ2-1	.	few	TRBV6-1	TGTGCCAGCAGTGAATGGAATGGGGGCGATGAGCAGTTCTTC	CASSEWNGGDEQFF
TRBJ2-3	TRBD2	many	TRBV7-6	TGTGCCAGCAGCTACAGCGGGGGCCGCGCATTCACAGATACGCAGTATTTT	CASSYSGGRAFTDTQYF
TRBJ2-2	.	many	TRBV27	TGTGCCAGCAGTCTACTCCGGGACATCACGAACACCGGGGAGCTGTTTTTT	CASSLLRDITNTGELFF
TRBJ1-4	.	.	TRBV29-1	TGCAGCGTTGCGAAGGGTGATCCTGAAAAACTGTTTTTT	CSVAKGDPEKLFF
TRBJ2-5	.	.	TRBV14	TGTGCCAGCAGCCCAACTCGGCGGGTTGGAGAGACCCAGTACTTC	CASSPTRRVGETQYF
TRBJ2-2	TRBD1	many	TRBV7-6	TGTGCCAGCAAACAGGGGCGCACCGGGGAGCTGTTTTTT	CASKQGRTGELFF
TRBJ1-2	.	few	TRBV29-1	TGCAGCGTTCCGACCATGCCGGGCTACACCTTC	CSVPTMPGYTF
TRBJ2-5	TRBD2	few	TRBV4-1	TGCGCCAGCAGCCAAGATCCCGCGGGGGGGCAAGAGACCCAGTACTTC	CASSQDPAGGQETQYF
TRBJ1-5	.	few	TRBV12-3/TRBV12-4	TGTGCCAGCAGTCCACGACAGTCAGGGTATCATCAGCCCCAGCATTTT	CASSPRQSGYHQPQHF
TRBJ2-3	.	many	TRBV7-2	TGTGCCAGCAGCGTCACAGATACGCAGTATTTT	CASSVTDTQYF
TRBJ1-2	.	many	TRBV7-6	TGTGCCAGCAGCCCCTCCGGGACAAGTTATGGCTACACCTTC	CASSPSGTSYGYTF
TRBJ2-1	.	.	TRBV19	TGTGCCAGTAGCCCCGCACCTGCTACGCTTTACAATGAGCAGTTCTTC	CASSPAPATLYNEQFF
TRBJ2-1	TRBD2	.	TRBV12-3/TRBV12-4	TGTGCCAGCAGCTGGACTAGCGGGGGGCGACCCTCCTACAATGAGCAGTTCTTC	CASSWTSGGRPSYNEQFF
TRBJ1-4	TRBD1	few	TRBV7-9	TGTGCCAGCAGCCATTATACCGGGACAGGATTCGAAAAACTGTTTTTT	CASSHYTGTGFEKLFF
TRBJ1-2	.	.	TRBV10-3	TGTGCCATCAGTGAAACGGGGGACTCGGTATTTGGCTACACCTTC	CAISETGDSVFGYTF
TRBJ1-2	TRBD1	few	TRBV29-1	TGCAGTTATTCAGGCAGGGGGGATGGCTACACCTTC	CSYSGRGDGYTF
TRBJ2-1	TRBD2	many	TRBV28	TGTGCCAGCAGTTCACTAGCGGGGGTGAATTACAATGAGCAGTTCTTC	CASSSLAGVNYNEQFF
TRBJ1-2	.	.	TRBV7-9	TGTGCCAGCAGCCGCACAGGGCTCAACTATGGCTACACCTTC	CASSRTGLNYGYTF
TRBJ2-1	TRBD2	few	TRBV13	TGTGCCAGCAGCTTTGGGACGGGGGGATCCTACAATGAGCAGTTCTTC	CASSFGTGGSYNEQFF
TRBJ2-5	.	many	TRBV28	TGTGCCAGCAGGGGTTGGGGGATGTGGGAGACCCAGTACTTC	CASRGWGMWETQYF
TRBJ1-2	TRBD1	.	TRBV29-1	TGCAGCGTCGTGACAGGGCCTGACTATGGCTACACCTTC	CSVVTGPDYGYTF
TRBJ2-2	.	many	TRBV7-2	TGTGCCAGCAGCCCGCGGGACTTGAACACCGGGGAGCTGTTTTTT	CASSPRDLNTGELFF
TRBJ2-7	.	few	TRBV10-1	TGCGCCAGCAGTGCGTCGTGGGGGAACGACGAGCAGTACTTC	CASSASWGNDEQYF
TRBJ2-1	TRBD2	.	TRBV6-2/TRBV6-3	TGTGCCAGCAGTTACTCGTATCAGCGGGGGCCAAGGAATGAGCAGTTCTTC	CASSYSYQRGPRNEQFF
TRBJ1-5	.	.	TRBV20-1	TGCAGTGCTAGAGAGGGACCGTCTAGCAATCAGCCCCAGCATTTT	CSAREGPSSNQPQHF
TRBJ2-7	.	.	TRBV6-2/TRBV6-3	TGTGCCAGCAGTTACGATCAGGATGGGCAGTACTTC	CASSYDQDGQYF
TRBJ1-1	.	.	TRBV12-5	TGTGCTAGTGATCCGGCCTCCCTTGGCACTGAAGCTTTCTTT	CASDPASLGTEAFF
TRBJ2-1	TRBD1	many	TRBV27	TGTGCCAGCAGCTTAGGGCAGGGGGCCAATGAGCAGTTCTTC	CASSLGQGANEQFF
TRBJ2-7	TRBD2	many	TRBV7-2	TGTGCCAGCAGCTCTAGCGGGGGGGCGAGGGAGCAGTACTTC	CASSSSGGAREQYF
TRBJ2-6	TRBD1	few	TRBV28	TGTGCCAGCAGTTGGACCGGGACAGGGGTCCGTGGTTCTGGGGCCAACGTCCTGACTTTC	CASSWTGTGVRGSGANVLTF
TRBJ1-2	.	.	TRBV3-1	TGTGCCAGCAGCCAAGGGGCAGGCTTGGAGGGCTACACCTTC	CASSQGAGLEGYTF
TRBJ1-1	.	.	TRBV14	TGTGCCAGCAGCCAAGGTCGAAATCGGAAGGATACTGAAGCTTTCTTT	CASSQGRNRKDTEAFF
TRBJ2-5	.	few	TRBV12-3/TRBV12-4	TGTGCCAGCAGTGGATTTCTAGAAGAGACCCAGTACTTC	CASSGFLEETQYF
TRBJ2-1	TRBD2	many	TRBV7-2	TGTGCCAGCAGCTTAGAAGGACTAGCGGGGGGTCACAATGAGCAGTTCTTC	CASSLEGLAGGHNEQFF
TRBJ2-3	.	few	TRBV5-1	TGCGCCAGCAGCTTGAAGGGAATCGCCACAGATACGCAGTATTTT	CASSLKGIATDTQYF
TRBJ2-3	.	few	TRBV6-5	TGTGCCAGCAGTCCCCGGGGACGGGGGAGTCTAGATACGCAGTATTTT	CASSPRGRGSLDTQYF
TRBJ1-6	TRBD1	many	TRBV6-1	TGTGCCAGCAGTGCGGACAGGGGCCTCTCCTATAATTCACCCCTCCACTTT	CASSADRGLSYNSPLHF
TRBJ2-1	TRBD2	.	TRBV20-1	TGCAGTGCTCCTACTAGCGGGGGGGCCAATGAGCAGTTCTTC	CSAPTSGGANEQFF
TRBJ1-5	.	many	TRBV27	TGTGCCAGCAGTCCGACATTAGTTCAGCCCCAGCATTTT	CASSPTLVQPQHF
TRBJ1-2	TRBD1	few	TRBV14	TGTGCCAGCAGCCAAGTGGACAGGGTGATGGGTGGCTACACCTTC	CASSQVDRVMGGYTF
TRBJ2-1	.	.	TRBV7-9	TGTGCCAGCCCCCCTACCGGGACCGGATACAATGAGCAGTTCTTC	CASPPTGTGYNEQFF
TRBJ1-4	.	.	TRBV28	TGTGCCAGCAGTTTACGGACTTCAACTAATGAAAAACTGTTTTTT	CASSLRTSTNEKLFF
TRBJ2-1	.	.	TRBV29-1	TGCAGCGTTATGAGCGCCGCTGCCTACAATGAGCAGTTCTTC	CSVMSAAAYNEQFF
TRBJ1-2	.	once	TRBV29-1	TGCAGCGTTGTTGACCTACCCTATGGCTACACCTTC	CSVVDLPYGYTF
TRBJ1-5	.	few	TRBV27	TGTGCCAGCAGTTCACCGGGCACTCGGGAGCATTTT	CASSSPGTREHF
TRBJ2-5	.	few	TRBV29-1	TGCAGCGTTGAAAGGTATCAGTACCAAGAGACCCAGTACTTC	CSVERYQYQETQYF
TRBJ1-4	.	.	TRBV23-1	TGCGCCAGCAGTCATCCTGACGACAGGTCGAATGAAAAACTGTTTTTT	CASSHPDDRSNEKLFF
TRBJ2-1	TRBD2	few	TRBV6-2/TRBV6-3	TGTGCCAGCAGCCTTATACTAGCGATGAGCTCCTACAATGAGCAGTTCTTC	CASSLILAMSSYNEQFF
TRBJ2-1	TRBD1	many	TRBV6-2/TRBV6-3	TGTGCCAGCAGTCACGGACAGGGGGGAGATGAGCAGTTCTTC	CASSHGQGGDEQFF
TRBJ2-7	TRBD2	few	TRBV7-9	TGTGCCAGCAGCTTACCCTTACTAGCGGAGGGGGGTTACGAGCAGTACTTC	CASSLPLLAEGGYEQYF
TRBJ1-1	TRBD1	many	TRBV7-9	TGTGCCAGCAGCCCCCATGGACAGGGGGCTTTCTTT	CASSPHGQGAFF
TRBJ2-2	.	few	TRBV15	TGTGCCACCAGCAGAGTTCGAGGACGCACCGGGGAGCTGTTTTTT	CATSRVRGRTGELFF
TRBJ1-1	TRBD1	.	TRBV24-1	TGTGCCACCAGTGATCGGACAGGGGCTGAAGCTTTCTTT	CATSDRTGAEAFF
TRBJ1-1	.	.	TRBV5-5	TGTGCCAGCAGCTTGGAAGGGGGGGACTACACTGAAGCTTTCTTT	CASSLEGGDYTEAFF